These 8 T cell receptor beta chains were sequenced from one sample in a study of T cell responses to AZD1222 COVID-19 vaccine. TCRdb's copy holds only in-frame clones and misses some; the assay was immunoSEQ multiplex PCR. This table holds approximately 200,000 clones, approximately 87% found once. The specimen comprised peripheral blood, sampled on day 0 of MenACWY control vaccination. The receptors were gathered from an adult in good health.

The chain combines TRBV4-3 with TRBJ1-4, with D uncertain. The CDR3 contains 15 residues. V gave up 5 bases and J gave up 0 bases, with 10 bases separating them. Per the germline V gene, CDR1 is LGHNA and CDR2 is YSLEER. CDR3 sequence (DNA): TGCGCCAGCAGCAGACAAACTGCAACTAATGAAAAACTGTTTTTT. It is translated as CASSRQTATNEKLFF.

The chain employs TRBV29-1 and TRBJ1-1; D call uncertain. Germline V CDR1 and CDR2: SQVTM, ANQGSEA. Trimming took off 4 bases at V and 3 bases at J, with 12 bases between the two ends. This CDR3 spans 13 amino acids. CDR3 DNA sequence: TGCAGCGTTGCCCCCCTCCGGGACACTGAAGCTTTCTTT. It yields the protein CSVAPLRDTEAFF. Full variable domain (rest looked up from reference TRBV29-1 and TRBJ1-1): SAVISQKPSRDICQRGTSLTIQCQVDSQVTMMFWYRQQPGQSLTLIATANQGSEATYESGFVIDKFPISRPNLTFSTLTVSNMSPEDSSIYLCSVAPLRDTEAFFGQGTRLTVV.

The chain is built from TRBV18 and TRBJ1-1; 10 nucleotides match TRBD1. CDR3 size: 15 residues. CDR1 KGHSH and CDR2 LQKENI come from the germline V gene. J gave up 0 bases and V 2 bases, and 0 bases lay outside the gene matches. CDR3 DNA: TGTGCCAGCTCACCAGGGACAGGGGTGAACACTGAAGCTTTCTTT. Translated, it gives CASSPGTGVNTEAFF.

The rearrangement links TRBV3-1 (or the pseudogene TRBV3-2) to TRBJ1-6; D is uncertain. Germline V lookup: CDR1 LGHDT, CDR2 YNNKEL (reference sequence). The CDR3 contains 14 residues. Trimming shortened V by 1 base and J by 7 bases, and 8 bases separated the two germline ends. CDR3 DNA: TGTGCCAGCAGCCAAGTGGCGCGGAATTCACCCCTCCACTTT. Encoded protein: CASSQVARNSPLHF.

The J gene is TRBJ2-7, the V gene TRBV7-2; 7 nucleotides match TRBD1. V shed 5 bases and J 6 bases; nucleotides not matched to a gene: 7. CDR1 is SGHTA, CDR2 FQGNSA, per germline. CDR3 size: 13 residues. CDR3 sequence (DNA): TGTGCCAGCAGCCAACAGACAGGGACCGAGCAGTACTTC. Translating it yields CASSQQTGTEQYF.

The gene calls are TRBV7-7 and TRBJ2-2; perhaps TRBD2 as D (5 bases). The V end was cut by 5 bases, the J end by 3 bases, with 16 bases between. The CDR3 runs to 16 residues. Germline V gene sequence: CDR1 SSHAT, CDR2 FNYEAQ (reference sequence). CDR3 sequence: CASSQGTVAYTGELFF. The CDR3, as DNA: TGTGCCAGCAGCCAAGGCACGGTAGCGTACACCGGGGAGCTGTTTTTT.

The V gene is TRBV28, the J gene TRBJ2-5; weak D call: TRBD2 (6 bases). CDR1 and CDR2 (germline): MDHEN, SYDVKM. Trimming took off 8 bases at V and 4 bases at J, with 17 bases between the two ends. CDR3 length: 14 amino acids. In nucleotides, the CDR3 is TGTGCCAGCTTGACTAGGTTAAGTGGAGAGACCCAGTACTTC. It specifies CASLTRLSGETQYF.

The chain is built from TRBV7-6 and TRBJ2-5; unclear D gene. The CDR3 totals 12 residues. V was pared by 2 bases and J by 5 bases, with 6 bases between. The germline V gene encodes CDR1 SGHVS and CDR2 FNYEAQ. The CDR3 loop reads CASSLNGETQYF. CDR3 DNA: TGTGCCAGCAGCTTAAATGGGGAGACCCAGTACTTC.